This is a list of T cell receptor beta chains from one sample in a study of blood T cell repertoires in COVID-19. Assay used: immunoSEQ multiplex PCR; TCRdb lists only in-frame clones, some missing. The sample holds around 190,000 clones, more than 70% seen once. Sequencing was done on a sample of peripheral blood. The receptor source for this set is a man aged 18 to 30 with active or convalescent COVID-19. CDR3s include the opening cysteine and the closing phenylalanine or tryptophan. Each record gives: CDR3 protein, J gene, V gene.

CASSAGPSYEQYF	TRBJ2-7	TRBV7-3
CASSRSPLAGAPSNEQFF	TRBJ2-1	TRBV4-1
CASSPGHPNTGELFF	TRBJ2-2	TRBV5-1
CASRPPGQSNQPQHF	TRBJ1-5	TRBV2
CASSPTGQGLSNSPLHF	TRBJ1-6	TRBV18
CASSFARDRGSNTGELFF	TRBJ2-2	TRBV7-6
CASSKSSGRAQETQYF	TRBJ2-5	TRBV19
CASSYGRDTEAFF	TRBJ1-1	TRBV6-2/TRBV6-3
CASKRGLVRRIAEQYF	TRBJ2-7	TRBV28
CASSVAGQSYEQYF	TRBJ2-7	TRBV9
CARKPGQRKQETQYF	TRBJ2-5	TRBV6-5
CASSIRQGAGYTF	TRBJ1-2	TRBV5-4
CAKGLGGTDTQYF	TRBJ2-3	TRBV2
CASSLGSGGSYNEQFF	TRBJ2-1	TRBV7-9
CASSVRNSGNTIYF	TRBJ1-3	TRBV19
CASSQGYWYTLAGGPGNEQFF	TRBJ2-1	TRBV4-1
CASSRRLSSYNEQFF	TRBJ2-1	TRBV14
CASCAGGPWDGYTF	TRBJ1-2	TRBV19
CASRKSGGGNIQYF	TRBJ2-4	TRBV6-5
CASSHRQGRYF	TRBJ2-5	TRBV7-3
CASSVNTVDSSYEQYF	TRBJ2-7	TRBV2
CASRNRDRGYEQYF	TRBJ2-7	TRBV2
CASSLVGGGGTNEKLFF	TRBJ1-4	TRBV5-5
CSATGTGLAETQYF	TRBJ2-5	TRBV29-1
CASALAQRTFYNEQFF	TRBJ2-1	TRBV11-2
CAWSPLGAGVYNEQFF	TRBJ2-1	TRBV30
CAWNPFGVSYGYTF	TRBJ1-2	TRBV30
CASTTDSSYNSPLHF	TRBJ1-6	TRBV6-5
CATSAPREQETQYF	TRBJ2-5	TRBV15
CASSPTTVAKTQYF	TRBJ2-5	TRBV3-1/TRBV3-2
CATSDSTGGYTGELFF	TRBJ2-2	TRBV24-1
CASSPQGAGEKLFF	TRBJ1-4	TRBV18
CASSQLWSGRTYQYF	TRBJ2-7	TRBV3-1/TRBV3-2
CASSSSAAYEQYF	TRBJ2-7	TRBV7-9
CATSDPGTDTQYF	TRBJ2-3	TRBV24-1
CASTGGGKGWIPIYF	TRBJ1-3	TRBV11-1
CASSAGLAEADTQYF	TRBJ2-3	TRBV6-4
CASRAGYEQYF	TRBJ2-7	TRBV19
CASSELNSRTDTQYF	TRBJ2-3	TRBV25-1
CASSPLSSYEQYF	TRBJ2-7	TRBV7-2
CASSRLYGYGYTF	TRBJ1-2	TRBV7-9
CASRIGLSGQPQHF	TRBJ1-5	TRBV28
CASSLQAGSYNEQFF	TRBJ2-1	TRBV3-1/TRBV3-2
CASSGTISSGNTIYF	TRBJ1-3	TRBV7-2